These 10 T cell receptor beta chains share one sample of origin, sequenced in a study of blood T cell repertoires in COVID-19. Sequenced by immunoSEQ multiplex PCR; TCRdb stores in-frame clones only, minus some. The data show 200,000 to 300,000 clones, around 84% seen once. The specimen sequenced was peripheral blood. These receptors were obtained from a man in his sixties with acute or convalescent COVID-19.

The count of this clone is one. The rearrangement uses TRBV29-1 and TRBJ2-5; maybe TRBD2 (6 bases). This CDR3 has 14 residues. CDR1 is SQVTM and CDR2 is ANQGSEA in the germline V gene. Trimming removed 3 bases from V and 4 bases from J, with 15 bases in between. This CDR3 reads CSVEIGSFGETQYF. The CDR3 DNA follows: TGCAGCGTTGAGATCGGGAGTTTCGGAGAGACCCAGTACTTC.

A single count supports this clone. The rearrangement uses TRBV5-1 and TRBJ2-3; the match to TRBD2 covers 10 bases. The length of the CDR3 is 16 residues. Germline V gives CDR1 SGHRS, CDR2 YFSETQ. Trimming took 5 bases from V and 2 from J; bases not matched to a gene: 8. DNA of the CDR3: TGCGCCAGCAGATCATTACTAGCGGGGTTCACAGATACGCAGTATTTT. Encoded protein: CASRSLLAGFTDTQYF. The full variable domain, rest sourced from reference TRBV5-1 and TRBJ2-3, is KAGVTQTPRYLIKTRGQQVTLSCSPISGHRSVSWYQQTPGQGLQFLFEYFSETQRNKGNFPGRFSGRQFSNSRSEMNVSTLELGDSALYLCASRSLLAGFTDTQYFGPGTRLTVL.

The V and J genes are TRBV18 and TRBJ2-3; no definite D call. This CDR3 comprises 16 residues. With 0 bases removed from V and 2 bases from J, the gap between germline ends came to 12 bases. Germline V lookup: CDR1 KGHSH, CDR2 LQKENI. CDR3 sequence reads: CASSPPSTPYTDTQYF. CDR3 coding DNA: TGTGCCAGCTCACCACCTAGCACGCCTTACACAGATACGCAGTATTTT.

The rearrangement uses TRBV7-9 and TRBJ2-3; TRBD2 is a possible D gene (6 bases). This CDR3 spans 15 amino acids. Trimming took 5 bases from V and 2 from J, leaving 14 bases between them. Looked up from germline, CDR1 is SEHNR and CDR2 is FQNEAQ (reference sequence). For the CDR3, the DNA is TGTGCCAGCAGCCCACCGGGACTCATCACAGATACGCAGTATTTT. It codes for CASSPPGLITDTQYF.

The rearrangement uses TRBV2 and TRBJ2-3, with TRBD1 matching 7 bases. The CDR3 extends over 18 amino acids. Losses at the gene ends were 6 bases for V and 0 bases for J; bases not matched to a gene: 15. The germline gives CDR1 SNHLY, CDR2 FYNNEI. The CDR3 bases are TGTGCCAGCAGCCTAACCCACCGACAGGGCTATAGCACAGATACGCAGTATTTT. Its protein product is CASSLTHRQGYSTDTQYF.

The chain links TRBV10-3 to TRBJ1-2, with D perhaps matching TRBD1 (5 bases). The CDR3 consists of 16 residues. Looked up from germline, CDR1 is ENHRY and CDR2 is SYGVKD. V was pared by 2 bases and J by 6 bases, with 19 bases between. CDR3 sequence: CAISERGSRGRHGYTF. CDR3 coding DNA: TGTGCCATCAGTGAGAGGGGATCAAGGGGTCGCCATGGCTACACCTTC.

The chain carries TRBV9 and TRBJ2-7; no clear D. The CDR3 covers 12 residues. V lost 3 bases and J 0 bases, leaving 4 bases between the germline ends. CDR1 and CDR2 (germline): SGDLS, YYNGEE. Written as DNA, the CDR3 is TGTGCCAGCAGCGCTAACTCCTACGAGCAGTACTTC. The encoded protein is CASSANSYEQYF.

The V gene is TRBV6-2 or TRBV6-3, the J gene TRBJ1-1; weak D call: TRBD1 (5 bases). This CDR3 has 15 amino acids. Per germline, CDR1 MNHEY and CDR2 SVGEGT. Trimming left V 6 bases short and J 1 base short, with 15 bases between. The CDR3, as DNA: TGTGCCAGCAGCCTTATCAGGGTCGCGAACACTGAAGCTTTCTTT. Its translation: CASSLIRVANTEAFF.

This clone is termed medium-sized. Different DNA sequences within this sample yield the same CDR3. The chain combines TRBV19 with TRBJ2-6, with TRBD1 matching over 7 bases. CDR1 and CDR2 from the germline V gene are LNHDA and SQIVND (reference sequence). V trimming: 9 bases; J trimming: 0 bases; junction bases outside the gene matches: 5. CDR3 length equals 15 residues. The CDR3 is CASRGQSSGANVLTF. The CDR3 DNA follows: TGTGCCAGCCGGGGACAGAGCTCTGGGGCCAACGTCCTGACTTTC.

V and J are TRBV5-1 and TRBJ1-3; TRBD1 agrees at 8 bases. Per germline, CDR1 SGHRS and CDR2 YFSETQ. V lost 1 base, J lost 8 bases, and 5 bases stayed unmatched. The CDR3 spans 14 residues. CDR3 residues: CASSLIGQGDTIYF. CDR3 bases: TGCGCCAGCAGCTTGATAGGACAGGGAGACACCATATATTTT. The variable domain in full, completed from reference TRBV5-1 and TRBJ1-3, reads KAGVTQTPRYLIKTRGQQVTLSCSPISGHRSVSWYQQTPGQGLQFLFEYFSETQRNKGNFPGRFSGRQFSNSRSEMNVSTLELGDSALYLCASSLIGQGDTIYFGEGSWLTVV.